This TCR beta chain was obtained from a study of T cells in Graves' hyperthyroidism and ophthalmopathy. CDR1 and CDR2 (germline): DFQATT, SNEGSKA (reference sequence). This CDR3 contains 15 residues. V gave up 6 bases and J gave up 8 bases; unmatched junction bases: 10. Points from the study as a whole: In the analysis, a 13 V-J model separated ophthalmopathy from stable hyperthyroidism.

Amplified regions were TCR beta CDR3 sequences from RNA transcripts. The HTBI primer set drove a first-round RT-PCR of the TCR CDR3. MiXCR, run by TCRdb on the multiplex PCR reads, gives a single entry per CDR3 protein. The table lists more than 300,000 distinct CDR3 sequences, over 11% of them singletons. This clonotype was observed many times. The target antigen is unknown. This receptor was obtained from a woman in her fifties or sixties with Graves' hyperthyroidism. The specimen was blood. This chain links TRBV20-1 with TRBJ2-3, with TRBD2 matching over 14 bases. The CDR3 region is CSAPTSGRAGGTQYF. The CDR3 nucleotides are TGCAGTGCCCCGACTAGCGGGAGGGCCGGGGGTACGCAGTATTTT.